Presented here are 7 T cell receptor beta chains from one specimen sequenced in a study of OX40 agonist ivuxolimab in advanced cancers. Method: immunoSEQ multiplex PCR; TCRdb's copy keeps in-frame clones and lacks some. This sample carries roughly 61,000 clones, 85% to 90% of them seen once, and the ten largest clones take 1.9%. The sample was CD4+ or CD8+ T cells sorted from blood, taken in a trial of the OX40 agonist ivuxolimab. The source is an adult with an advanced solid tumor such as melanoma, head and neck, liver or kidney cancer.

The rearrangement links TRBV29-1 to TRBJ1-1; perhaps TRBD1 as D (5 bases). The CDR3 is 13 residues long. Germline CDR1 and CDR2: SQVTM and ANQGSEA. Trimming stripped 6 bases from V and 0 bases from J, with 11 bases between. The CDR3 protein is CSVGRMVNTEAFF. In nucleotides, the CDR3 is TGCAGCGTGGGACGGATGGTGAACACTGAAGCTTTCTTT.

This chain links TRBV19 with TRBJ1-5; D not resolved. This CDR3 is 15 amino acids long. CDR1 is LNHDA and CDR2 is SQIVND in the germline V gene (reference sequence). Deletions cut 5 bases from V and 4 bases from J, with 15 bases between. In DNA form, the CDR3 reads TGTGCCAGTAGTCTAGGACGTAGTAGAAATCAGCCCCAGCATTTT. The encoded protein is CASSLGRSRNQPQHF.

V and J are TRBV5-4 and TRBJ2-5; no clear D gene. Germline CDR1 and CDR2: SGHNT and YYREEE (reference sequence). CDR3 length: 14 residues. Trimming left V 0 bases short and J 1 base short, with 7 bases between. CDR3 loop: CASSLAGSQETQYF. The CDR3 DNA is TGTGCCAGCAGCTTGGCCGGGTCCCAAGAGACCCAGTACTTC.

The V gene is TRBV28, the J gene TRBJ1-5; no clear D gene. This CDR3 contains 17 residues. V lost 6 bases and J lost 1, with 19 bases in between. CDR1 and CDR2 (germline): MDHEN, SYDVKM. This CDR3 reads CASSLSGRSRSNQPQHF. CDR3 sequence (DNA): TGTGCCAGCAGCTTGTCGGGCAGGAGTCGAAGCAATCAGCCCCAGCATTTT.

The CDR3: CASSLATGGSSNQPQHF. CDR3 bases: TGTGCCAGCAGCTTAGCCACAGGGGGCTCGAGCAATCAGCCCCAGCATTTT. The chain has TRBV5-6 and TRBJ1-5; TRBD1 aligns across 9 bases. The germline gives CDR1 SGHDT, CDR2 YYEEEE. CDR3 length: 17 residues. The trim removed 2 bases at V and 1 base at J, leaving 7 bases unmatched.

CDR3 nucleotide sequence: TGTGCCAGCAGTTCCGGGACAGCCCAAAGGAGAAACACCATATATTTT. This sequence encodes CASSSGTAQRRNTIYF. This sequence joins TRBV28 and TRBJ1-3; 7 bases agree with TRBD1. The trim removed 4 bases at V and 5 bases at J, leaving 11 bases unmatched. The CDR3 is made up of 16 amino acids. Germline assignment: CDR1 MDHEN and CDR2 SYDVKM.

This sequence joins TRBV28 and TRBJ2-5; either TRBD1 or TRBD2 may supply D (5 bases each). Germline assignment: CDR1 MDHEN and CDR2 SYDVKM. CDR3 length equals 13 residues. Between the trimmed V and J ends, which lost 6 bases and 4 bases, there was a span of 12 bases. Here the CDR3 reads CASSPGTRETQYF. As DNA, the CDR3 is TGTGCCAGCAGCCCAGGGACGCGAGAGACCCAGTACTTC.